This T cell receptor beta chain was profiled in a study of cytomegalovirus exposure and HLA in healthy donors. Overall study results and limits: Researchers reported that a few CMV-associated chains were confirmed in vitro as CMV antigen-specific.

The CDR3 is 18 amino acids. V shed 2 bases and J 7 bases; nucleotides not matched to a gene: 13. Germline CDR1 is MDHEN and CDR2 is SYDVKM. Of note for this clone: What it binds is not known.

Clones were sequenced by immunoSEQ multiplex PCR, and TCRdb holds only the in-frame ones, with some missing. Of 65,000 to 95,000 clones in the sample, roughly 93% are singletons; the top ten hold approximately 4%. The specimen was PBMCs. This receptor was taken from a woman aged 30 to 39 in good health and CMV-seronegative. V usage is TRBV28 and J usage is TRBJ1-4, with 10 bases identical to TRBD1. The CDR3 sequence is CASSLIGVGDRGPEKLFF. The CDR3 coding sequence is TGTGCCAGCAGTTTAATTGGTGTTGGGGACAGGGGCCCTGAAAAACTGTTTTTT.